The 8 T cell receptor beta chains below come from one sample, sequenced in a study of T cell responses to AZD1222 COVID-19 vaccine. Here immunoSEQ multiplex PCR was the method, and the copy in TCRdb shows in-frame clones only, minus some. The sample lists some 110,000 clones; 85% to 90% were seen once. The sequencing here drew on peripheral blood, taken on day 0 of AZD1222 vaccination. The receptors stem from an adult in good health.

This clone was detected once. The rearrangement joins TRBV2 to TRBJ1-2, with unresolved D. Germline values: CDR1 SNHLY, CDR2 FYNNEI. V gave up 5 bases and J gave up 8 bases, with 9 bases separating them. The CDR3 covers 11 residues. CDR3: CASSRGEGYTF. The CDR3 nucleotides read TGTGCCAGCAGTCGTGGGGAAGGCTACACCTTC.

J is TRBJ2-7 and V is TRBV28, with TRBD2 matching over 7 bases. The CDR3 sequence is 14 residues long. The J segment lost 2 bases and the V segment lost 3 bases, leaving 4 bases of the junction unmatched. Germline V gene data show CDR1 as MDHEN and CDR2 as SYDVKM. CDR3 in amino acids: CASSFLSGTYEQYF. In nucleotides, the CDR3 is TGTGCCAGCAGTTTTCTAAGCGGGACCTACGAGCAGTACTTC.

V is TRBV29-1 and J is TRBJ1-2, with D unresolved. Germline-derived CDR1 and CDR2 are SQVTM and ANQGSEA. The CDR3 runs to 13 residues. Trimming took 1 base from V and 8 from J, leaving 14 bases between them. The CDR3 sequence is CSVEGALVGGYTF. CDR3 DNA: TGCAGCGTTGAAGGGGCTCTGGTGGGGGGCTACACCTTC. Variable domain in full (rest from reference TRBV29-1 and TRBJ1-2): SAVISQKPSRDICQRGTSLTIQCQVDSQVTMMFWYRQQPGQSLTLIATANQGSEATYESGFVIDKFPISRPNLTFSTLTVSNMSPEDSSIYLCSVEGALVGGYTFGSGTRLTVV.

V gene TRBV12-3 or TRBV12-4 combines with J gene TRBJ2-7; tentative D call: TRBD1 (7 bases). The CDR3 has 13 amino acids. The V end was cut by 7 bases, the J end by 7 bases, with 17 bases between. CDR3 bases: TGTGCCAGCACCCAGAGACAGGGAGGAGAGCAGTACTTC. Its translation is CASTQRQGGEQYF.

The gene calls are TRBV6-5 and TRBJ1-1, with D maybe TRBD1 (6 bases). CDR1 is MNHEY, CDR2 SVGAGI, per germline. The V gene lost 2 bases and the J gene lost 4 bases, with 17 bases spanning the gap. CDR3 length: 16 amino acids. CDR3 bases: TGTGCCAGCAGTTACGGACCAGGGGAAGAGGTCACTGAAGCTTTCTTT. Translated: CASSYGPGEEVTEAFF.

CDR3 bases: TGTGCCAGCAGGGGGACAGGGGGTAACAATCAGCCCCAGCATTTT. Protein product: CASRGTGGNNQPQHF. This rearrangement joins TRBV2 to TRBJ1-5; 11 nucleotides match TRBD1. The CDR3 contains 15 residues. Germline CDR1 SNHLY, CDR2 FYNNEI. The V gene end was trimmed by 6 bases and the J gene end by 3 bases; junction bases not matched to a gene: 4.

This clone turned up a few times. The chain combines TRBV4-3 with TRBJ2-1; D possibly corresponds to TRBD2 (6 bases). Between the trimmed V and J ends, which lost 1 base and 8 bases, there was a span of 15 bases. Germline V gene sequence: CDR1 LGHNA, CDR2 YSLEER. The length of the CDR3 is 15 residues. CDR3 in amino acids: CASSQGAGRGDEQFF. Written as DNA, the CDR3 is TGCGCCAGCAGCCAAGGGGCGGGAAGAGGAGATGAGCAGTTCTTC.

This clone was found once. This chain uses TRBV27 with TRBJ2-3; TRBD1 is a possible D gene (5 bases). Trimming took 7 bases from V and 4 from J, leaving 18 bases between them. Germline loops: CDR1 MNHEY, CDR2 SMNVEV (reference sequence). The CDR3 is made up of 15 amino acids. CDR3 residues: CASTPRQGGSDTQYF. DNA for the CDR3: TGTGCCAGCACCCCGAGGCAGGGTGGTTCAGATACGCAGTATTTT.